The T cell receptor (beta chain) described here comes from a study of OX40 agonist ivuxolimab in advanced cancers. Findings and caveats of the study: The study observed clonal expansion of CD4+ and CD8+ blood T cells by week 6 at 0.1 to 3.0 mg/kg. Expanded clones belonging to CD8+ T cells outnumbered, on average, those of CD4+. Patients with a partial response at 0.1-3.0 mg/kg had among the lowest clonal expansion.

The data were produced by immunoSEQ multiplex PCR, yet TCRdb's version contains in-frame clones alone and is incomplete. The profile shows some 87,000 clones, 90% of them singletons. On this clone: Its antigen is not known.

CDR3 length: 19 residues. Unmatched junction bases numbered 10, after V lost 1 base and J lost 0 bases. CDR1 is SGHTA, CDR2 FQGNSA, per germline. The sequencing used CD4+ or CD8+ T cells sorted from blood, collected in a trial of the OX40 agonist ivuxolimab. The receptor's source is an adult with an advanced solid tumor such as melanoma, head and neck, liver or kidney cancer. The chain uses TRBV7-2 and TRBJ1-3; 9 nucleotides agree with TRBD1. CDR3: CASSLDTGGSGDSGNTIYF. For the CDR3, the DNA is TGTGCCAGCAGCTTAGACACAGGGGGCTCTGGGGACTCTGGAAACACCATATATTTT.